This T cell receptor (beta chain) is from a study of blood T cell repertoires in COVID-19 (TCRdb year 2020). About the investigation overall: Collaborator samples came from the United States, Italy and Spain and covered acute and convalescent phases of COVID-19. The material from the prospective study consisted of cDNA or gDNA derived from T cells, B-cell-depleted T cells, or PBMCs. Subjects who had been exposed to COVID-19, were actively infected with it, or had recovered from it provided the deeply sampled blood TCRbeta repertoires that made up the dataset. The repertoires were made available in a free public database intended to serve as a resource for research on the immune response to SARS-CoV-2. The samples were drawn from two sources: the first 160 participants of the ongoing ImmuneRACE study, and 1,000 to 1,500 subjects contributed by 6 global collaborators. A de-identified subject ID, COVID-19 status, age in years and sex were almost always included in the sample metadata. HLA class I and class II types, where available, came from metadata supplied by the sample provider rather than from assay-based typing. Broad study findings and their caveats: The quantity of clinical and demographic metadata differed by source and by participant and was supplied without curation.

Compared with germline, V lacks 0 bases and J lacks 1 base; bases without a gene match: 16. From the cysteine through the phenylalanine, the CDR3 covers 20 amino acids. The CDR3 DNA has 60 bases and is translated from base 1. For CDR1 and CDR2, the germline V gene (reference sequence) lists LGHDT and YNNKEL. The immunoSEQ Assay, a bias-controlled multiplex PCR, was used to amplify TCRbeta CDR3 regions from genomic DNA. On the study's bioinformatics: Within the assay, amplification of reference gene primers was used to estimate how many nucleated cells each sample contained. To quantify the absolute abundance of each unique TCRbeta CDR3 rearrangement, sequence reads were collapsed and filtered. Productive Simpson clonality was computed per sample as the square root of Simpson's diversity index over productive rearrangements. The clones in this table, taken by TCRdb from immuneACCESS, are in-frame only. Not every clone is retained; where verified, under half of the shortfall comes from an unresolved V gene, and the cause of the rest is unknown. V and J calls and clone size come straight from that table; D and trimming were deduced from the DNA. Here the sample has about 82,000 clones; under 90% occur a single time. Around 12% of the sample is in the top ten clones.

As regards this clone: Its antigen is unknown. No base qualities exist here, and no much larger clone lies one base off it.

Each collaborating institution followed its own protocols to collect whole blood in K2EDTA tubes. For TCRbeta analysis, collaborators shipped samples in one of three forms: frozen whole blood, isolated PBMCs, or DNA extracted from either of those sample types. This TCR was sampled from a woman aged 35 to 49 with active or convalescent COVID-19. The source material was peripheral blood. The V and J segments used are TRBV3-1 (or the pseudogene TRBV3-2) and TRBJ2-3; TRBD2 matches 7 bases in the middle. The DNA sequence follows: TGTGCCAGCAGCCAAGATAGGTGGAGGAGACGGGAGGCCCGCACAGATACGCAGTATTTT. Its translation reads: CASSQDRWRRREARTDTQYF.